The 32 T cell receptor beta chains listed next were all sequenced from one sample in a study of T cells after yellow fever vaccination. TCRdb used MiXCR to reprocess the 5' RACE reads, holding one entry per CDR3 protein. The data contain around 360,000 distinct CDR3 sequences, 11% of them seen just once; the ten biggest clones take up 15% to 20%. This specimen was PBMCs, taken on the day of the first yellow fever vaccination. These TCRs come from a young man who received the YFV17D yellow fever vaccine.

This clonotype was counted many times. This sequence joins TRBV12-3 or TRBV12-4 and TRBJ2-1; 8 bases align to TRBD2. The CDR3 runs to 14 residues. J was trimmed by 7 bases and V by 5 bases; bases with no gene match: 7. CDR3 amino acids: CASSRRGGPNEQFF. In nucleotides, the CDR3 is TGTGCCAGCAGTCGACGGGGGGGGCCTAATGAGCAGTTCTTC.

This clonotype was counted a few times. The J gene is TRBJ1-6, the V gene TRBV19; D not certain. With 4 bases removed from V and 10 bases from J, the gap between germline ends came to 14 bases. CDR1 and CDR2 from the germline V gene are LNHDA and SQIVND (reference sequence). The CDR3 is made up of 14 amino acids. CDR3: CASSKATAESPLHF. The CDR3 DNA reads as TGTGCCAGTAGTAAGGCTACGGCCGAATCACCCCTCCACTTT.

This clonotype was detected ten times or more. The chain recombines TRBV12-3 or TRBV12-4 with TRBJ1-6; TRBD1 matches at 9 bases. CDR3 length equals 15 residues. The junction had 6 bases not matched to a gene; V was cut back by 5 bases and J by 7 bases. Here the CDR3 reads CASSLGTGRNSPLHF. DNA for the CDR3: TGTGCCAGCAGTCTAGGGACAGGGAGGAATTCACCCCTCCACTTT.

This clonotype was detected a few times. The V gene is TRBV6-1, the J gene TRBJ1-1; no clear D gene. The CDR3 consists of 14 residues. Trimming removed 4 bases from V and 1 base from J, with 10 bases in between. Germline CDR1 reads MNHNS; CDR2 reads SASEGT. CDR3 protein: CASSAVTANTEAFF. CDR3 DNA sequence: TGTGCCAGCAGTGCGGTTACAGCGAACACTGAAGCTTTCTTT.

This clonotype was counted between two and nine times. The gene calls are TRBV7-9 and TRBJ1-2; no reliable D call. V lost 3 bases to trimming and J lost 8 bases, with 19 bases between them. The CDR3 totals 15 residues. CDR1 SEHNR and CDR2 FQNEAQ come from the germline V gene (reference sequence). The CDR3 loop reads CASSLSPKGVRGYTF. The CDR3 DNA reads TGTGCCAGCAGCTTGAGCCCCAAGGGAGTTCGGGGCTACACCTTC.

V is TRBV4-3 and J is TRBJ2-2; no reliable D call. From germline, CDR1 is LGHNA and CDR2 YSLEER. Trimming removed 0 bases at V and 6 bases at J, with 11 bases between. The CDR3 is 15 amino acids. Written as DNA, the CDR3 is TGCGCCAGCAGCCAAGATGGCGGTAGCCCCGGGGAGCTGTTTTTT. As protein: CASSQDGGSPGELFF.

The rearrangement joins TRBV7-9 to TRBJ1-2; no clear D gene. Looked up from germline, CDR1 is SEHNR and CDR2 is FQNEAQ (reference sequence). Trimming shortened V by 0 bases and J by 2 bases, and 10 bases separated the two germline ends. This CDR3 spans 15 amino acids. CDR3 region: CASSLAGMGNYGYTF. In nucleotides, the CDR3 is TGTGCCAGCAGCTTAGCAGGAATGGGAAACTATGGCTACACCTTC. Using reference TRBV7-9 and TRBJ1-2 for the parts outside the CDR3, the full variable domain is DTGVSQNPRHKITKRGQNVTFRCDPISEHNRLYWYRQTLGQGPEFLTYFQNEAQLEKSRLLSDRFSAERPKGSFSTLEIQRTEQGDSAMYLCASSLAGMGNYGYTFGSGTRLTVV.

The rearrangement uses TRBV7-6 and TRBJ2-7; no clear D gene. Per the germline V gene, CDR1 is SGHVS and CDR2 is FNYEAQ. V was pared by 3 bases and J by 2 bases, with 8 bases between. This CDR3 has 13 amino acids. CDR3 DNA: TGTGCCAGCAGCTTTAGCCCTACCTACGAGCAGTACGTC. Its translation is CASSFSPTYEQYV.

This clonotype was seen a few times. The J gene is TRBJ1-4, the V gene TRBV5-4, with TRBD1 matching over 12 bases. This CDR3 has 14 amino acids. Per the germline V gene, CDR1 is SGHNT and CDR2 is YYREEE (reference sequence). The J segment lost 11 bases and the V segment lost 3 bases, leaving 5 bases of the junction unmatched. The CDR3 is CASSWDRGQEKLFF. CDR3 DNA: TGTGCCAGCAGCTGGGACAGGGGGCAGGAGAAACTGTTTTTT.

The chain combines TRBV12-3 or TRBV12-4 with TRBJ1-2, with D unresolved. The V and J ends lost 5 bases and 5 bases respectively, with 9 bases between them. CDR3 size: 12 residues. The CDR3: CASSTHTYGYTF. As DNA, the CDR3 is TGTGCCAGCAGTACCCACACTTATGGCTACACCTTC.

V usage is TRBV29-1 and J usage is TRBJ2-3, with unresolved D. Germline V lookup: CDR1 SQVTM, CDR2 ANQGSEA. CDR3 size: 12 residues. The ends were cut back, 8 bases at V and 2 bases at J, with 11 bases in the middle. CDR3 in DNA: TGCAGCTCCCTGGCCTTCACAGATACGCAGTATTTT. This sequence encodes CSSLAFTDTQYF.

This clonotype turned up a few times. The V gene is TRBV4-3, the J gene TRBJ1-1; D remains ambiguous. This CDR3 has 15 amino acids. V was pared by 1 base and J by 3 bases, with 12 bases between. In germline, CDR1 is LGHNA, CDR2 YSLEER. Here the CDR3 reads CASSQGKAGDTEAFF. CDR3 nucleotides: TGCGCCAGCAGCCAAGGTAAAGCAGGTGACACTGAAGCTTTCTTT.

This clonotype has just a few counts. This sequence joins TRBV12-3 or TRBV12-4 and TRBJ2-3, with D unresolved. V was shortened by 4 bases and J by 4 bases, with 6 bases between the two germline ends. The CDR3 covers 12 residues. The CDR3 is CASSYISDTQYF. CDR3 bases: TGTGCCAGCAGTTATATCTCAGATACGCAGTATTTT.

The chain is built from TRBV20-1 and TRBJ2-2; TRBD1 aligns across 9 bases. J lost 1 base, V lost 4 bases, and 7 bases had no gene match. Germline lookup yields CDR1 DFQATT and CDR2 SNEGSKA (reference sequence). There are 16 residues in the CDR3. The CDR3 is CSAKNPGQGNTGELFF. The DNA for the CDR3 is TGCAGTGCTAAGAACCCGGGACAGGGGAACACCGGGGAGCTGTTTTTT.

The chain recombines TRBV4-1 with TRBJ2-2; the match to TRBD1 covers 8 bases. Unmatched junction bases numbered 5, after V lost 8 bases and J lost 3 bases. This CDR3 has 14 residues. CDR1 is MGHRA and CDR2 is YSYEKL in the germline V gene. CDR3 nucleotide sequence: TGCGCCAGCTCCTTGGACAGGGACACCGGGGAGCTGTTTTTT. It is translated as CASSLDRDTGELFF.

The rearrangement links TRBV5-1 to TRBJ1-1, with D hard to call. Germline assignment: CDR1 SGHRS and CDR2 YFSETQ. The CDR3 totals 15 residues. The V end was cut by 4 bases, the J end by 0 bases, with 13 bases between. CDR3 nucleotides: TGCGCCAGCAGCCTGACGGGTAGGGTGAACACTGAAGCTTTCTTT. It translates to CASSLTGRVNTEAFF.

This clonotype was counted only a few times. The rearrangement uses TRBV29-1 and TRBJ2-1; 11 positions agree with TRBD1. With 5 bases clipped from V and 4 bases from J, the junction kept 4 bases outside the gene matches. The CDR3 is 14 amino acids. CDR1 is SQVTM, CDR2 ANQGSEA, per germline. CDR3 in amino acids: CSVTRDRGYNEQFF. Here the CDR3 DNA reads TGCAGCGTTACCCGGGACAGGGGGTACAATGAGCAGTTCTTC.

This clonotype was picked up a small number of times. J is TRBJ1-1 and V is TRBV12-3 or TRBV12-4; unclear D gene. The CDR3 covers 14 residues. V lost 3 bases, J lost 1 base, and 9 bases lay in between. CDR3 bases: TGTGCCAGCAGTTTTAACTACAGGAACACTGAAGCTTTCTTT. Translating gives CASSFNYRNTEAFF.

This clonotype occurred many times. The chain links TRBV5-6 to TRBJ1-1; D unclear. CDR1 is SGHDT, CDR2 YYEEEE, per germline. V lost 2 bases and J 1 base, leaving 9 bases between the germline ends. The CDR3 covers 14 residues. The CDR3 DNA reads as TGTGCCAGCAGCTTAGGACTGTCGAACACTGAAGCTTTCTTT. Protein sequence: CASSLGLSNTEAFF.

As regards this clonotype: A much bigger clone sits one base away, suggesting this may be a read error. This chain joins TRBV7-2 and TRBJ1-1; tentative D call: TRBD1 (5 bases). Germline lookup yields CDR1 SGHTA and CDR2 FQGNSA. The CDR3 consists of 14 residues. V lost 8 bases, J lost 5 bases, and 18 bases lay in between. The CDR3 nucleotides are TGTGCCAGCTCCCTTCGGGGGGTTTCAACTGAAGCTTTCTTT. The encoded protein is CASSLRGVSTEAFF.

There are many counts of this clonotype. Here the CDR3 DNA reads TGCGCCAGCAGCTTGGTGGTAGCGGGTAGCACAGATACGCAGTATTTT. It translates to CASSLVVAGSTDTQYF. The chain joins TRBV5-1 to TRBJ2-3; 7 nucleotides match TRBD2. CDR3 length: 16 amino acids. Germline CDR1 is SGHRS and CDR2 is YFSETQ. Trimming took 0 bases from V and 0 from J; bases not matched to a gene: 4.

This clonotype was detected only a few times. The chain employs TRBV27 and TRBJ2-6; D call uncertain. Germline CDR1 reads MNHEY; CDR2 reads SMNVEV (reference sequence). This CDR3 comprises 16 residues. V lost 4 bases and J 0 bases, leaving 10 bases between the germline ends. The CDR3 DNA follows: TGTGCCAGCAGTTCTCCTGCCACCTCTGGGGCCAACGTCCTGACTTTC. The encoded protein is CASSSPATSGANVLTF.

This clonotype was seen a handful of times. The chain links TRBV11-2 to TRBJ1-1; no clear D. V lost 1 base and J lost 6, with 12 bases in between. Germline V gene data show CDR1 as SGHAT and CDR2 as FQNNGV. CDR3 length: 14 amino acids. The DNA of the CDR3 is TGTGCCAGCAGCTTAGGAAACCCGGGCGCTGAAGCTTTCTTT. As protein: CASSLGNPGAEAFF.

This clonotype has only a few counts. This chain uses TRBV4-1 with TRBJ1-1; a weak D match, TRBD1 (5 bases). The CDR3 extends over 15 amino acids. The germline CDR1 and CDR2 sequences are MGHRA and YSYEKL. Trimming stripped 0 bases from V and 7 bases from J, with 15 bases between. The CDR3 is CASSQEKGTRVEAFF. CDR3 bases: TGCGCCAGCAGCCAAGAGAAAGGGACTAGGGTTGAAGCTTTCTTT.

This clonotype was counted at least ten times. J is TRBJ1-2 and V is TRBV20-1, with D unclear. The germline V gene encodes CDR1 DFQATT and CDR2 SNEGSKA (reference sequence). The germline V and J ends were trimmed by 3 bases and 8 bases, with 16 bases remaining between them. The CDR3 sequence is 13 residues long. This chain's CDR3 is CSARDSSKVGYTF. DNA of the CDR3: TGCAGTGCTAGGGACTCCTCAAAGGTGGGCTACACCTTC.

The chain carries TRBV12-3 or TRBV12-4 and TRBJ1-5, with a possible D match to TRBD1 (5 bases). V lost 1 base and J 7 bases, leaving 11 bases between the germline ends. The CDR3 consists of 14 residues. This CDR3 reads CASSLGGVEQPQHF. CDR3 sequence (DNA): TGTGCCAGCAGTTTAGGGGGGGTGGAACAGCCCCAGCATTTT.

This clonotype has a handful of counts. The chain recombines TRBV3-1 with TRBJ1-3; D is unresolved. The CDR3 loop spans 12 amino acids. Germline V gene data show CDR1 as LGHDT and CDR2 as YNNKEL (reference sequence). The ends were cut back, 5 bases at V and 4 bases at J, with 6 bases in the middle. The CDR3 DNA reads as TGTGCCAGCAGCACACAGGGAAACACCATATATTTT. It codes for CASSTQGNTIYF.

The sample holds many counts of this clonotype. This rearrangement joins TRBV5-1 to TRBJ1-5, with unresolved D. Germline V lookup: CDR1 SGHRS, CDR2 YFSETQ. Trimming removed 0 bases at V and 5 bases at J, with 12 bases between. The CDR3 extends over 15 amino acids. The CDR3 DNA follows: TGCGCCAGCAGCTTGGAAGGACGCAGCGATCAGCCCCAGCATTTT. Translation gives CASSLEGRSDQPQHF.

CDR3 coding DNA: TGCAGTGCTCCCTCTAGCGGGGGGATCCAAGAGACCCAGTACTTC. This translates into CSAPSSGGIQETQYF. This chain links TRBV20-1 with TRBJ2-5, with 11 positions matching TRBD2. The germline gives CDR1 DFQATT, CDR2 SNEGSKA (reference sequence). This CDR3 is built from 15 residues. Trimming cost V 5 bases and J 1 base; bases outside gene matches: 6.

This clonotype was seen more than once but under ten times. The V gene is TRBV11-2, the J gene TRBJ1-4, with 12 bases identical to TRBD1. CDR1 SGHAT and CDR2 FQNNGV come from the germline V gene. V was pared by 4 bases and J by 8 bases, with 2 bases of the junction left unmatched. This CDR3 comprises 14 residues. CDR3 amino acids: CASSWGQGAEKLFF. The CDR3 DNA is TGTGCCAGCAGCTGGGGACAGGGGGCGGAAAAACTGTTTTTT.

A few counts support this clonotype. The CDR3 sequence is CASSEYSQGGDSPLHF. Written as DNA, the CDR3 is TGTGCCAGCAGTGAATATAGCCAGGGAGGCGATTCACCCCTCCACTTT. The J gene is TRBJ1-6, the V gene TRBV25-1, with D perhaps matching TRBD1 (5 bases). V lost 0 bases and J 8 bases, leaving 14 bases between the germline ends. The CDR3 consists of 16 residues. In germline, CDR1 is MGHDK, CDR2 SYGVNS.

The table lists this clonotype with a few counts. The chain has TRBV18 and TRBJ1-5, with D possibly TRBD1 on 6 matching bases. V lost 4 bases, J lost 0 bases, and 19 bases lay in between. CDR1 KGHSH and CDR2 LQKENI come from the germline V gene. The CDR3 loop spans 18 amino acids. The CDR3 loop is CASSLDPRGAFSNQPQHF. The CDR3 bases are TGTGCCAGCTCACTCGACCCCCGGGGGGCTTTTAGCAATCAGCCCCAGCATTTT.